Following are 27 T cell receptor beta chains from one sample sequenced in a study of CD8 T cells in ankylosing spondylitis. MiXCR, applied by TCRdb to the 5' RACE reads, yields one record per CDR3 protein. This repertoire shows over 150,000 distinct CDR3 sequences, about 20% found once; its top ten account for 4.3%. Sequencing used blood, either unsorted or a sorted T cell fraction (not recorded which). Receptors were obtained from a male donor aged 10-29 years with ankylosing spondylitis or in good health (not recorded which).

This clonotype appeared many times. The rearrangement joins TRBV29-1 to TRBJ2-3, with a tentative D call TRBD1 (7 bases). V lost 0 bases to trimming and J lost 2 bases, with 15 bases between them. Germline loops: CDR1 SQVTM, CDR2 ANQGSEA. The CDR3 covers 16 residues. CDR3 amino acids: CSVEDPSRGATDTQYF. CDR3 DNA sequence: TGCAGCGTTGAAGACCCTAGCAGGGGGGCCACAGATACGCAGTATTTT.

This clonotype was seen ten or more times. V is TRBV20-1 and J is TRBJ2-3; 9 bases fit TRBD2. J gave up 3 bases and V 6 bases, and 10 bases lay outside the gene matches. The CDR3 runs to 15 residues. Germline-derived CDR1 and CDR2 are DFQATT and SNEGSKA (reference sequence). CDR3 protein: CSAPRVAGATDTQYF. The CDR3 region has the DNA TGCAGTGCCCCCCGGGTAGCGGGAGCAACAGATACGCAGTATTTT.

The CDR3 sequence: CSVEIAGTGTYF. Written as DNA, the CDR3 is TGCAGCGTTGAGATCGCGGGGACAGGGACGTATTTT. The rearrangement joins TRBV29-1 to TRBJ2-3, with TRBD1 matching over 9 bases. The CDR3 has 12 amino acids. J gave up 14 bases and V 3 bases, and 9 bases lay outside the gene matches. Germline-derived CDR1 and CDR2 are SQVTM and ANQGSEA.

V usage is TRBV20-1 and J usage is TRBJ2-7; D gene unclear. V lost 0 bases and J 7 bases, leaving 7 bases between the germline ends. This CDR3 comprises 11 residues. The V gene's germline CDR1 is DFQATT and CDR2 SNEGSKA (reference sequence). The CDR3 nucleotides are TGCAGTGCTAGAGATCGGTTAGAGCAGTACTTC. This gives the protein CSARDRLEQYF.

At least ten counts were recorded for this clonotype. The chain has TRBV5-5 and TRBJ2-1; D possibly matches TRBD1 or TRBD2 (6 bases each). The CDR3 spans 13 residues. The V end lost 7 bases, the J end lost 14 bases, and 22 bases lay between the germline ends. Germline V gene lookup returns CDR1 SGHKS and CDR2 YYEKEE (reference sequence). Here the CDR3 DNA reads TGTGCCAGCGGAGAGGGTGTGGGGGGCACGGAGTTCTTC. The encoded protein is CASGEGVGGTEFF.

This clonotype was detected many times. The chain employs TRBV3-1 and TRBJ1-1, with TRBD1 matching 12 bases. This CDR3 has 18 residues. The germline V gene encodes CDR1 LGHDT and CDR2 YNNKEL (reference sequence). Trimming removed 4 bases from V and 4 bases from J; junction bases left unmatched: 13. CDR3 sequence reads: CASSPHPGQGAIGTEAFF. The CDR3 nucleotides read TGTGCCAGCAGCCCTCATCCGGGACAGGGGGCAATCGGCACTGAAGCTTTCTTT.

This clonotype was observed a handful of times. The rearrangement links TRBV6-2 or TRBV6-3 to TRBJ2-5, with D perhaps matching TRBD1 or TRBD2 (5 bases each). Trimming shortened V by 5 bases and J by 5 bases, and 15 bases separated the two germline ends. The CDR3 extends over 14 amino acids. Germline V lookup: CDR1 MNHEY, CDR2 SVGEGT. The CDR3 loop is CASSAGAELETQYF. The DNA of the CDR3 is TGTGCCAGCAGTGCCGGGGCAGAGTTGGAGACCCAGTACTTC.

The chain couples TRBV7-2 to TRBJ2-3; 13 bases align to TRBD2. J lost 8 bases, V lost 4 bases, and 9 bases had no gene match. The CDR3 extends over 16 amino acids. The germline gives CDR1 SGHTA, CDR2 FQGNSA. In DNA, the CDR3 is TGTGCCAGCAGCTCCCGGACTAGCGGGAGTATGGGTACGCAGTATTTT. Translation: CASSSRTSGSMGTQYF.

This clonotype occurred many times. CDR3 protein: CSARVVVVGEQYF. The CDR3 coding sequence is TGCAGTGCTAGAGTAGTCGTGGTAGGGGAGCAGTACTTC. The V call is TRBV20-1, the J call TRBJ2-7; D remains ambiguous. This CDR3 has 13 amino acids. V was cut by 1 base and J by 7 bases, with 14 bases left in between. The germline V gene has CDR1 DFQATT and CDR2 SNEGSKA (reference sequence).

The V gene is TRBV7-8, the J gene TRBJ1-1; unclear D gene. Germline CDR1 SGHVS, CDR2 FQNEAQ. The CDR3 is made up of 15 amino acids. V dropped 3 bases and J dropped 7 bases, with 18 bases sitting between them. The CDR3 is CASSFGRVLDLEAFF. CDR3 coding DNA: TGTGCCAGCAGCTTTGGAAGGGTCCTGGACCTTGAAGCTTTCTTT.

This clonotype was detected many times. This sequence joins TRBV7-8 and TRBJ2-1; 8 bases are a match to TRBD2. Per the germline V gene, CDR1 is SGHVS and CDR2 is FQNEAQ. The CDR3 sequence is 14 residues long. V gave up 2 bases and J gave up 12 bases; unmatched junction bases: 9. The CDR3, as DNA: TGTGCCAGCAGCTTATTGGACTCCGGGGGGGGGCAGTTCTTC. Protein: CASSLLDSGGGQFF.

This clonotype came up many times. CDR3 sequence reads: CASSPLPGADTQYF. For the CDR3, the DNA is TGTGCCAGCAGCCCGTTGCCAGGAGCAGATACGCAGTATTTT. The chain has TRBV12-3 or TRBV12-4 and TRBJ2-3; D is unclear. The CDR3 consists of 14 residues. Deletions cut 6 bases from V and 4 bases from J, with 14 bases between.

This clonotype was seen only a few times. The gene calls are TRBV2 and TRBJ2-7; D uncertain. This CDR3 has 13 residues. The germline V gene encodes CDR1 SNHLY and CDR2 FYNNEI. V was pared by 7 bases and J by 6 bases, with 16 bases between. Here the CDR3 DNA reads TGTGCCAGCACCTATGGGGTACGAGCCGAGCAGTACGTC. It is translated as CASTYGVRAEQYV.

This clonotype has ten or more counts. The chain recombines TRBV20-1 with TRBJ2-3, with D tentatively TRBD1 or TRBD2 (6 bases each). CDR1 DFQATT and CDR2 SNEGSKA come from the germline V gene (reference sequence). The CDR3 is 14 amino acids. The CDR3 DNA follows: TGCAGAGTACGGTTACGGGGGCGGGCAGATACGCAGTATTTT. This sequence encodes CRVRLRGRADTQYF.

V is TRBV10-3 and J is TRBJ2-7; D ambiguous. Per the germline V gene, CDR1 is ENHRY and CDR2 is SYGVKD. The V and J ends lost 4 bases and 2 bases respectively, with 6 bases between them. This CDR3 is built from 12 residues. CDR3 bases: TGTGCCATCAGTGGAGACACCTACGAGCAGTACGTC. Translating gives CAISGDTYEQYV.

This clonotype occurred many times. The chain combines TRBV12-3 or TRBV12-4 with TRBJ2-7; weak D call: TRBD2 (5 bases). The CDR3 runs 13 residues. The V gene lost 3 bases and the J gene lost 0 bases, with 6 bases spanning the gap. CDR3 bases: TGTGCCAGCAGTTTCCGGGGCTCCTACGAGCAGTACTTC. This translates into CASSFRGSYEQYF.

The J gene is TRBJ2-3, the V gene TRBV27; 7 bases map to TRBD2. V lost 2 bases and J lost 3; bases outside the gene matches: 5. Germline V gives CDR1 MNHEY, CDR2 SMNVEV (reference sequence). The CDR3 is 15 residues long. CDR3 residues: CASSLVASGTDTQYF. For the CDR3, the DNA is TGTGCCAGCAGTTTAGTGGCTAGCGGAACAGATACGCAGTATTTT.

This clonotype came up many times. V and J are TRBV7-2 and TRBJ2-5; no reliable D call. Trimming removed 7 bases from V and 0 bases from J, with 9 bases in between. The CDR3 extends over 13 amino acids. Germline CDR1 reads SGHTA; CDR2 reads FQGNSA. In DNA, the CDR3 is TGTGCCAGCAAGGAACAGAACCAAGAGACCCAGTACTTC. This codes for CASKEQNQETQYF.

This clonotype was counted at least ten times. The V call is TRBV12-3 or TRBV12-4, the J call TRBJ2-5; D unclear. CDR3 length equals 14 residues. V was trimmed by 7 bases and J by 1 base, leaving 13 bases between them. CDR3 DNA sequence: TGTGCCAGCACCCTACGGTCTATCCAAGAGACCCAGTACTTC. Residues: CASTLRSIQETQYF.

This clonotype was recorded many times. The rearrangement joins TRBV4-2 to TRBJ1-1; possibly TRBD1 for D (5 bases). With 1 base removed from V and 0 bases from J, the gap between germline ends came to 12 bases. From germline, CDR1 is LGHNA and CDR2 YNFKEQ. The CDR3 consists of 16 residues. The CDR3 protein is CASSQAWGGMNTEAFF. In nucleotides, the CDR3 is TGTGCCAGCAGCCAAGCATGGGGGGGGATGAACACTGAAGCTTTCTTT.

This clonotype was seen at least ten times. The J gene is TRBJ2-7, the V gene TRBV24-1, with D hard to call. Looked up from germline, CDR1 is KGHDR and CDR2 is SFDVKD. Trimming took off 8 bases at V and 4 bases at J, with 5 bases between the two ends. The length of the CDR3 is 10 residues. CDR3 in amino acids: CATIEYEQYV. CDR3 DNA: TGTGCCACCATCGAGTACGAGCAGTACGTC.

In its sample, this clonotype was seen many times. The V call is TRBV18, the J call TRBJ2-7, with D maybe TRBD1 (5 bases). Germline loops: CDR1 KGHSH, CDR2 LQKENI. V lost 6 bases and J 6 bases, leaving 18 bases between the germline ends. This CDR3 comprises 14 residues. CDR3 bases: TGTGCCAGCTCGGCAGGGTCTTCTATAGGCGAGCAGTACGTC. It encodes CASSAGSSIGEQYV.

This chain connects TRBV29-1 to TRBJ2-1, with TRBD1 matching 11 bases. Trimming cost V 3 bases and J 7 bases; bases outside gene matches: 5. Germline-derived CDR1 and CDR2 are SQVTM and ANQGSEA. The length of the CDR3 is 14 residues. This chain's CDR3 is CSVEYGTGGNEQFF. CDR3 DNA sequence: TGCAGCGTTGAGTATGGGACAGGGGGAAATGAGCAGTTCTTC.

This clonotype came up many times. V is TRBV12-3 or TRBV12-4 and J is TRBJ2-5; D is ambiguous. V lost 6 bases to trimming and J lost 2 bases, with 13 bases between them. The length of the CDR3 is 14 residues. The CDR3 DNA reads as TGTGCCAGCAGCCCTGATGGCGGACAAGAGACCCAGTACTTC. It codes for CASSPDGGQETQYF.

This clonotype was counted at least ten times. The genes are TRBV20-1 and TRBJ2-7; D is uncertain. Germline CDR1 DFQATT, CDR2 SNEGSKA (reference sequence). The V end lost 1 base, the J end lost 5 bases, and 6 bases lay between the germline ends. This CDR3 has 11 residues. This chain's CDR3 is CSARARDEQYF. The CDR3 DNA reads as TGCAGTGCTAGAGCCCGTGACGAGCAGTACTTC.

This clonotype has just a few counts. This chain joins TRBV7-6 and TRBJ2-1, with 7 bases that match TRBD2. The CDR3 consists of 17 residues. From germline, CDR1 is SGHVS and CDR2 FNYEAQ. Unmatched junction bases numbered 9, after V lost 4 bases and J lost 0 bases. The DNA for the CDR3 is TGTGCCAGCAGCTCAGGACTAGGGACCAACTCCTACAATGAGCAGTTCTTC. Its protein is CASSSGLGTNSYNEQFF.

This clonotype appeared a few times. The V call is TRBV7-2, the J call TRBJ2-2, with 7 bases fitting TRBD1. Germline V gene lookup returns CDR1 SGHTA and CDR2 FQGNSA. CDR3 size: 17 residues. With 3 bases clipped from V and 0 bases from J, the junction kept 7 bases outside the gene matches. Here the CDR3 reads CASSLRTGFANTGELFF. For the CDR3, the DNA is TGTGCCAGCAGCTTGAGGACAGGATTCGCGAACACCGGGGAGCTGTTTTTT.